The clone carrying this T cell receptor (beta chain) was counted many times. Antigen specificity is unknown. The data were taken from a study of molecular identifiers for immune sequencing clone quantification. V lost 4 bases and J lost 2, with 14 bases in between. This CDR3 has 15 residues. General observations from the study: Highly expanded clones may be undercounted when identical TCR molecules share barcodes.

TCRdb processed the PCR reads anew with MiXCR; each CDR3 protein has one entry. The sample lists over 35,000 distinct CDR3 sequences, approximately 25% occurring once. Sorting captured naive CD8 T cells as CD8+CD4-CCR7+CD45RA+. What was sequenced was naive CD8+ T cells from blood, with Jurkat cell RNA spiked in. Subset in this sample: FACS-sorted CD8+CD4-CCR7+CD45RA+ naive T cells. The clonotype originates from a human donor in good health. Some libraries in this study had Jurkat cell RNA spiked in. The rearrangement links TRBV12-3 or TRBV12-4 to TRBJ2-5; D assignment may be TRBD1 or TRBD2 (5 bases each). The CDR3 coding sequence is TGTGCCAGCAGTTATGAGGGGATAGGGCAAGAGACCCAGTACTTC. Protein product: CASSYEGIGQETQYF.